This T cell receptor beta chain was identified in a study of control samples from healthy donors and cancer patients. Using immunoSEQ multiplex PCR, the repertoire was profiled, and TCRdb retains in-frame clones only, with some absent. The repertoire holds around 120,000 clones, with roughly 87% as singletons. This CDR3 has 15 amino acids. CDR1 is SGHTA and CDR2 is FQGNSA in the germline V gene. V was clipped by 2 bases and J by 1 base; unmatched bases: 3. This TCR derives from a man between 35 and 55 years old in good health. The specimen sequenced was blood. The rearrangement joins TRBV7-2 to TRBJ2-3, with 7 bases matching TRBD2. The CDR3 here is CASSLRGRGTDTQYF. The CDR3 DNA is TGTGCCAGCAGCTTACGTGGGAGGGGCACAGATACGCAGTATTTT. The whole variable domain, filled in from reference TRBV7-2 and TRBJ2-3, reads GAGVSQSPSNKVTEKGKDVELRCDPISGHTALYWYRQSLGQGLEFLIYFQGNSAPDKSGLPSDRFSAERTGGSVSTLTIQRTQQEDSAVYLCASSLRGRGTDTQYFGPGTRLTVL.